These T cell receptor beta chains were read from a single sample in a study of graft-versus-host responses after intestinal transplantation. Sequencing used immunoSEQ multiplex PCR; TCRdb keeps in-frame clones, though not all of them. The sample lists some 79,000 clones, around nine tenths seen once, with roughly 0.37% in the top ten. Antigens of these TCRs are unknown. The material was unstimulated CD4+ T cells sorted from spleen or lymph node cells, obtained before intestinal transplant. The origin of the receptors is a human donor who received an intestinal transplant. The CDR3 runs from the conserved cysteine through the conserved F or W.

CDR3: CASSTASGVYEQYF
V: TRBV28
J: TRBJ2-7
length: 14

CDR3: CASSLTRFNEQFF
V: TRBV7-3
J: TRBJ2-1
length: 13

CDR3: CASSPITSGRGVEQFF
V: TRBV19
J: TRBJ2-1
length: 16

CDR3: CASSVDSRGTQYF
V: TRBV27
J: TRBJ2-5
length: 13

CDR3: CASSEHRNNQPQHF
V: TRBV6-1
J: TRBJ1-5
length: 14

CDR3: CASSLSPQGGLYGYTF
V: TRBV27
J: TRBJ1-2
length: 16

CDR3: CASSLSPGIGYNSPLHF
V: TRBV27
J: TRBJ1-6
length: 17

CDR3: CASSDGTGGNEQFF
V: TRBV6-4
J: TRBJ2-1
length: 14

CDR3: CASSFQDRVSETQYF
V: TRBV9
J: TRBJ2-5
length: 15

CDR3: CSVSVGTGHTETQYF
V: TRBV29-1
J: TRBJ2-5
length: 15

CDR3: CASRWTRGVAGGDTQYF
V: TRBV2
J: TRBJ2-3
length: 17

CDR3: CASSRQGVASGSRSYEQYF
V: TRBV27
J: TRBJ2-7
length: 19

CDR3: CATQGEDRYTF
V: TRBV10-3
J: TRBJ1-2
length: 11

CDR3: CASSPTSGVSTDTQYF
V: TRBV11-2
J: TRBJ2-3
length: 16

CDR3: CASSVGGGTVRSNYGYTF
V: TRBV9
J: TRBJ1-2
length: 18

CDR3: CSAGRQAPQHF
V: TRBV20-1
J: TRBJ1-5
length: 11

CDR3: CASTKGEGDYGYTF
V: TRBV4-2
J: TRBJ1-2
length: 14

CDR3: CASSLNSHSNQPQHF
V: TRBV7-8
J: TRBJ1-5
length: 15

CDR3: CASRGGTAVTDTQYF
V: TRBV28
J: TRBJ2-3
length: 15

CDR3: CASRPGIYSNQPQHF
V: TRBV28
J: TRBJ1-5
length: 15

CDR3: CASSVAQLGNTIYF
V: TRBV9
J: TRBJ1-3
length: 14

CDR3: CASSLSDRGGYEQYF
V: TRBV7-2
J: TRBJ2-7
length: 15

CDR3: CASSLRAGGPTGELFF
V: TRBV5-4
J: TRBJ2-2
length: 16

CDR3: CASSSGLAGLTDTQYF
V: TRBV5-1
J: TRBJ2-3
length: 16

CDR3: CASSEARLAGEFNEQFF
V: TRBV2
J: TRBJ2-1
length: 17

CDR3: CASRAEMNTEAFF
V: TRBV6-1
J: TRBJ1-1
length: 13

CDR3: CASSPGLAGISYEQYF
V: TRBV11-1
J: TRBJ2-7
length: 16

CDR3: CASSSQGADGYTF
V: TRBV18
J: TRBJ1-2
length: 13

CDR3: CASSGRQGGYTF
V: TRBV9
J: TRBJ1-2
length: 12

CDR3: CASSFGRGPRNTEAFF
V: TRBV6-8
J: TRBJ1-1
length: 16

CDR3: CATSPSGTGTYEQYF
V: TRBV2
J: TRBJ2-7
length: 15

CDR3: CASSMAATTNYGYTF
V: TRBV19
J: TRBJ1-2
length: 15

CDR3: CASGQGAANEKLFF
V: TRBV28
J: TRBJ1-4
length: 14

CDR3: CASRILDGTGSGELFF
V: TRBV2
J: TRBJ2-2
length: 16

CDR3: CASNQGVLDTQYF
V: TRBV13
J: TRBJ2-3
length: 13

CDR3: CAISESALGRPEGEKLFF
V: TRBV10-3
J: TRBJ1-4
length: 18

CDR3: CASSKEAGGETQYF
V: TRBV19
J: TRBJ2-5
length: 14

CDR3: CASSPPGQAFYEQYF
V: TRBV18
J: TRBJ2-7
length: 15

CDR3: CASSLGASKGACTEAFF
V: TRBV5-1
J: TRBJ1-1
length: 17

CDR3: CASSQQQGETQYF
V: TRBV4-2
J: TRBJ2-5
length: 13

CDR3: CASSALDWSSYNEQFF
V: TRBV6-1
J: TRBJ2-1
length: 16

CDR3: CSAPGQVEAFF
V: TRBV20-1
J: TRBJ1-1
length: 11

CDR3: CASSPTAYNEQFF
V: TRBV11-2
J: TRBJ2-1
length: 13